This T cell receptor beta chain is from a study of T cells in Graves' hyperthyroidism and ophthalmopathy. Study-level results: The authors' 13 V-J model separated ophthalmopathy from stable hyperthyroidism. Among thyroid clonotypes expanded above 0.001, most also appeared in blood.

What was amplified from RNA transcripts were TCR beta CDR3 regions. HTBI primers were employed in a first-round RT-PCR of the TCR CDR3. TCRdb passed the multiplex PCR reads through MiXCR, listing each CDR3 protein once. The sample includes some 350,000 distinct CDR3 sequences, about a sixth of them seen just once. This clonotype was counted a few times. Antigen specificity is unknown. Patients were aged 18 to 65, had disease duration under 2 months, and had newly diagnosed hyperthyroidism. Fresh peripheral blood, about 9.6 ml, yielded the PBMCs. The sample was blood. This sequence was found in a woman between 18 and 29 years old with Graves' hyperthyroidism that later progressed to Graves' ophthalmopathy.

The CDR3 region is CASSQDKAGEDSDTQYF. The CDR3 DNA is TGCGCCAGCAGCCAAGATAAGGCGGGAGAGGATTCAGATACGCAGTATTTT. The gene calls are TRBV4-3 and TRBJ2-3, with TRBD2 matching over 7 bases. The trim removed 0 bases at V and 4 bases at J, leaving 10 bases unmatched. The CDR3 consists of 17 residues. CDR1 LGHNA and CDR2 YSLEER come from the germline V gene.